What follows is one T cell receptor beta chain and its context. This sample is drawn from a study of response to subunit inactivated influenza vaccine. CDR3 length: 14 amino acids. V lost 2 bases and J lost 5, with 12 bases in between. Looked up from germline, CDR1 is KGHSH and CDR2 is LQKENI. TCRdb reprocessed the RT-PCR reads via MiXCR and lists one record per CDR3 protein. The data show 300,000 to 350,000 distinct CDR3 sequences, with 21% seen just once and 10% to 13% held by the top ten. Material: PBMCs from blood, obtained less than 22 months after vaccination. This chain uses TRBV18 with TRBJ2-5; D call uncertain. The origin of this receptor is a man aged 50-75 years who received an inactivated influenza vaccine. CDR3 protein: CASSPGSGLETQYF. The CDR3, as DNA: TGTGCCAGCTCACCAGGATCCGGTCTGGAGACCCAGTACTTC.